This TCR beta chain was sequenced in a study of cytomegalovirus exposure and HLA in healthy donors. The CDR3 contains 15 residues. J lost 2 bases, V lost 4 bases, and 4 bases had no gene match. Germline CDR1 is ENHRY and CDR2 is SYGVKD. Clones were sequenced by immunoSEQ multiplex PCR, and TCRdb holds only the in-frame ones, with some missing. The table has 200,000 or so clones, around 86% seen once; the top ten hold about 2%. The donors were part of the validation cohort of 100 to 150 subjects. That cohort was separate from the first cohort, which comprised about 670 subjects. This clonotype originated in a young woman in good health and CMV-seropositive. The sample was PBMCs. The V and J genes are TRBV10-3 and TRBJ1-5, with 8 bases that match TRBD1. The CDR3 reads CAISGLDRGNQPQHF. The DNA for the CDR3 is TGTGCCATCAGTGGGCTGGACAGGGGCAATCAGCCCCAGCATTTT.